What follows are 13 T cell receptor beta chains derived from one specimen sequenced in a study of cytomegalovirus exposure and HLA in healthy donors. PCR amplification relied on 60 Vbeta primers (plus 13 Jbeta primers). Produced via immunoSEQ multiplex PCR; TCRdb's table is partial and in-frame only. The sample carries roughly 150,000 clones, 70% to 80% recorded once. The material sequenced was PBMCs. These receptors all stem from a woman in her thirties or forties in good health and CMV-seronegative.

The chain combines TRBV4-1 with TRBJ2-6; maybe TRBD1 (6 bases). The V end was cut by 4 bases, the J end by 4 bases, with 11 bases between. CDR1 is MGHRA, CDR2 YSYEKL, per germline. The CDR3 totals 15 residues. DNA of the CDR3: TGCGCCAGCAGCCCCCAGGGGTGGGGGGCCAACGTCCTGACTTTC. It is translated as CASSPQGWGANVLTF.

V is TRBV7-2 and J is TRBJ2-3, with 10 bases lining up with TRBD2. This CDR3 has 16 residues. V trimming: 3 bases; J trimming: 10 bases; junction bases outside the gene matches: 13. CDR1 and CDR2 (germline): SGHTA, FQGNSA. The CDR3 loop reads CASSFAGSGGARAQYF. The DNA of the CDR3 is TGTGCCAGCAGCTTCGCAGGGAGCGGGGGGGCCAGGGCGCAGTATTTT.

The chain couples TRBV28 to TRBJ2-1; 9 nucleotides line up with TRBD2. The junction had 10 bases not matched to a gene; V was cut back by 6 bases and J by 7 bases. This CDR3 spans 15 amino acids. The germline V gene has CDR1 MDHEN and CDR2 SYDVKM. This CDR3 is CASSYKLTSGNEQFF. The CDR3 DNA sequence: TGTGCCAGCAGCTATAAACTTACTAGCGGGAATGAGCAGTTCTTC. Full variable domain (missing parts from reference TRBV28 and TRBJ2-1): DVKVTQSSRYLVKRTGEKVFLECVQDMDHENMFWYRQDPGLGLRLIYFSYDVKMKEKGDIPEGYSVSREKKERFSLILESASTNQTSMYLCASSYKLTSGNEQFFGPGTRLTVL.

The chain carries TRBV5-4 and TRBJ2-2, with 8 bases matching TRBD2. The CDR3 totals 16 residues. Germline V CDR1 and CDR2: SGHNT, YYREEE (reference sequence). The ends lost 3 bases at V and 2 bases at J; junction bases unmatched: 6. The CDR3, as DNA: TGTGCCAGCAGCTCCAAACTAGCGGTAAACACCGGGGAGCTGTTTTTT. Translating it yields CASSSKLAVNTGELFF.

The chain employs TRBV28 and TRBJ2-1; the D gene is possibly TRBD2 (5 bases). V lost 2 bases and J lost 4, with 12 bases in between. The germline gives CDR1 MDHEN, CDR2 SYDVKM. CDR3 length equals 15 residues. For the CDR3, the DNA is TGTGCCAGCAGTTTAGGTAGCGAAGGTTACAATGAGCAGTTCTTC. Amino acids: CASSLGSEGYNEQFF.

The chain carries TRBV5-5 and TRBJ1-2; 10 nucleotides agree with TRBD1. Losses at the gene ends were 5 bases for V and 5 bases for J; bases not matched to a gene: 9. From germline, CDR1 is SGHKS and CDR2 YYEKEE (reference sequence). CDR3 length: 15 amino acids. CDR3 residues: CASSSGQGVQYGYTF. As DNA, the CDR3 is TGTGCCAGCAGTTCCGGACAGGGGGTTCAGTATGGCTACACCTTC.

The genes are TRBV5-1 and TRBJ2-3; 8 positions match TRBD2. CDR3 length: 15 residues. Germline loops: CDR1 SGHRS, CDR2 YFSETQ. Trimming at V came to 4 bases and at J to 1 base, leaving 5 bases not matched to a gene. The CDR3 nucleotides are TGCGCCAGCAGCCCTTTAGCGGGACGCACAGATACGCAGTATTTT. Translating it yields CASSPLAGRTDTQYF.

This rearrangement joins TRBV7-9 to TRBJ1-4; D is perhaps TRBD1 (5 bases). The V gene's germline CDR1 is SEHNR and CDR2 FQNEAQ (reference sequence). The CDR3 length is 14 residues. The V and J ends lost 6 bases and 5 bases respectively, with 13 bases between them. The chain's CDR3 is CASSPQDINEKLFF. The CDR3, as DNA: TGTGCCAGCAGTCCACAGGATATAAATGAAAAACTGTTTTTT.

The CDR3 DNA reads as TGTGCCAGTAGAGGGCAGGGCTCGATCGAGCAGTACTTC. This translates into CASRGQGSIEQYF. This chain connects TRBV19 to TRBJ2-7, with D perhaps TRBD1 (5 bases). The CDR3 covers 13 residues. V lost 6 bases and J lost 6, with 15 bases in between. Germline V lookup: CDR1 LNHDA, CDR2 SQIVND (reference sequence). The whole variable domain, filled in from reference TRBV19 and TRBJ2-7, reads DGGITQSPKYLFRKEGQNVTLSCEQNLNHDAMYWYRQDPGQGLRLIYYSQIVNDFQKGDIAEGYSVSREKKESFPLTVTSAQKNPTAFYLCASRGQGSIEQYFGPGTRLTVT.

V gene TRBV5-4 combines with J gene TRBJ2-5; no clear D. This CDR3 contains 14 residues. V lost 0 bases and J lost 5, with 11 bases in between. Germline V gene sequence: CDR1 SGHNT, CDR2 YYREEE (reference sequence). The CDR3 here is CASSLGIRWETQYF. The CDR3 DNA sequence: TGTGCCAGCAGCTTGGGTATACGGTGGGAGACCCAGTACTTC. The full variable domain, in which reference TRBV5-4 and TRBJ2-5 provide the parts outside the CDR3, is ETGVTQSPTHLIKTRGQQVTLRCSSQSGHNTVSWYQQALGQGPQFIFQYYREEENGRGNFPPRFSGLQFPNYSSELNVNALELDDSALYLCASSLGIRWETQYFGPGTRLLVL.

The chain is built from TRBV27 and TRBJ2-3; 7 bases fit TRBD2. The germline gives CDR1 MNHEY, CDR2 SMNVEV (reference sequence). This CDR3 spans 13 amino acids. V was clipped by 7 bases and J by 5 bases; unmatched bases: 6. The CDR3 region has the DNA TGTGCCAGCAAGAGAGCGGGGTTAGATACGCAGTATTTT. This codes for CASKRAGLDTQYF.

V and J are TRBV6-5 and TRBJ1-3; D perhaps matches TRBD1 (6 bases). The CDR3 has 14 amino acids. V was clipped by 4 bases and J by 2 bases, with 9 bases between them. Germline V CDR1 and CDR2: MNHEY, SVGAGI. The CDR3 loop is CASSSNRAGNTIYF. For the CDR3, the DNA is TGTGCCAGCAGTTCAAACAGGGCTGGAAACACCATATATTTT.

To note about this clone: This sample also contains other DNA sequences that code for the same CDR3. The CDR3 reads CASSPGWEGGYEQYF. In nucleotides, the CDR3 is TGTGCCAGCAGCCCGGGGTGGGAGGGGGGCTACGAGCAGTACTTC. The J gene is TRBJ2-7, the V gene TRBV7-9; the D gene is possibly TRBD2 (7 bases). Germline V CDR1 and CDR2: SEHNR, FQNEAQ (reference sequence). CDR3 size: 15 residues. Trimming stripped 5 bases from V and 3 bases from J, with 17 bases between.